This T cell receptor beta chain appears in the sequencing data of a study of breast tumors, draining lymph nodes, adjacent tissues. Overall study results and limits: Findings are consistent with lymph node origin and intratumoral expansion of most tumor T cells. Data only fit, rather than demonstrated, lymph node origin of most tumor T cells.

In this sample, this clonotype turned up many times. Its cognate antigen is unknown. TCRdb re-called the multiplex PCR reads with MiXCR, one entry per CDR3 protein. Of about 47,000 distinct CDR3 sequences in the sample, about 21% were seen once. The V end lost 3 bases, the J end lost 6 bases, and 4 bases lay between the germline ends. There are 11 residues in the CDR3. Germline-derived CDR1 and CDR2 are LNHNV and YYDKDF (reference sequence). This sequence joins TRBV15 and TRBJ2-3; D is unclear. The receptor was derived from a female donor with breast cancer. Some clones in this sample may be carry-over from other donors' samples. Material for sequencing was breast tumor tissue. This CDR3 is CATSRHDTQYF. DNA for the CDR3: TGTGCCACCAGCAGGCATGATACGCAGTATTTT.